A single sample is the source of the 21 T cell receptor beta chains below, sequenced in a study of tumor and adjacent non-tumor tissue in lung cancer. This sample's RNA came from whole unsorted tissue. TCRbeta libraries were built with three rounds of nested PCR, modified from ARM-PCR. TCRdb re-called the multiplex PCR reads through MiXCR, storing one row per CDR3 protein. The repertoire has approximately 75,000 distinct CDR3 sequences, around 77% of them found once; the top ten carry about an eighth. The sample consisted of lung tumor tissue. These TCRs come from a woman aged 45-59 years with non-small cell lung cancer.

Regarding this clonotype: A junction end diverges from the germline sequence, so it may reflect a read error. The chain has TRBV29-1 and TRBJ1-1, with 8 bases identical to TRBD1. The germline V gene has CDR1 SQVTM and CDR2 ANQGSEA. The CDR3 loop spans 15 amino acids. CDR3 sequence reads: CSVEGAQGAVTEAYF. CDR3 in DNA: TGCAGCGTTGAGGGAGCCCAGGGGGCGGTTACTGAAGCTTACTTT.

About this clonotype: A much more abundant neighbour one base away suggests this may be a read error. V usage is TRBV6-4 and J usage is TRBJ2-2; D may correspond to TRBD1 or TRBD2 (5 bases each). The CDR3 extends over 14 amino acids. The germline V gene encodes CDR1 MRHNA and CDR2 SNTAGT. CDR3 sequence: CASNDRDNTGELFF. The CDR3 region has the DNA TGTGCCAGCAATGACCGGGACAACACCGGGGAGCTGTTTTTT.

Worth noting for this clonotype: The junction does not match germline at one end; this may be a read error. The chain links TRBV29-1 to TRBJ2-1; 11 nucleotides agree with TRBD2. The CDR3 contains 16 residues. Germline CDR1 is SQVTM and CDR2 is ANQGSEA. The CDR3, as DNA: TGCGGCGTTGAGGGGACTAGCGGAGCTTACTACAATGAGCGGTTCTTC. Translated, it gives CGVEGTSGAYYNERFF.

Comment on this clonotype: The conserved closing phenylalanine or tryptophan is absent in this CDR3, likely reflecting a read error. This chain joins TRBV5-4 and TRBJ2-3, with TRBD1 matching 9 bases. CDR3 length: 15 amino acids. Germline assignment: CDR1 SGHNT and CDR2 YYREEE (reference sequence). The CDR3 spells CASGFRTGATDTQYS. As DNA, the CDR3 is TGTGCCAGCGGCTTCCGGACAGGGGCGACAGATACGCAGTATTCT.

This clonotype was counted a few times. One end of the junction fails to match germline, which may point to a read error. The gene calls are TRBV29-1 and TRBJ2-2, with D perhaps matching TRBD2 (5 bases). This CDR3 comprises 14 residues. Germline V gene data show CDR1 as SQVTM and CDR2 as ANQGSEA. CDR3 sequence: CSARLSREHRGAVF. The CDR3 nucleotides are TGCAGCGCTCGTCTCTCTCGCGAACACCGGGGAGCTGTTTTT.

With regard to this clonotype: At one boundary the junction diverges from the germline segment, which might be a read error. V and J are TRBV11-2 and TRBJ2-2, with D tentatively TRBD1 or TRBD2 (5 bases each). Germline V gene sequence: CDR1 SGHAT, CDR2 FQNNGV. The CDR3 spans 15 residues. The CDR3 is CGSSSRGRTIGELFF. The CDR3 DNA follows: TGTGGCAGCAGCTCCCGGGGCAGGACCATCGGGGAGCTGTTTTTT. Together with reference TRBV11-2 and TRBJ2-2, the CDR3 gives the full variable domain: EAGVAQSPRYKIIEKRQSVAFWCNPISGHATLYWYQQILGQGPKLLIQFQNNGVVDDSQLPKDRFSAERLKGVDSTLKIQPAKLEDSAVYLCGSSSRGRTIGELFFGEGSRLTVL.

Worth noting for this clonotype: The conserved phenylalanine or tryptophan is not found at the CDR3 terminus, so this likely reflects a read error. The J gene is TRBJ2-1, the V gene TRBV7-9, with 7 nucleotides matching TRBD2. V was clipped by 10 bases and J by 4 bases; unmatched bases: 16. The CDR3 contains 16 residues. Germline values: CDR1 SEHNR, CDR2 FQNEAQ (reference sequence). The CDR3 DNA follows: TGTGCCAACACCATCGGGAGGACACCAGGGTACAATGAGCAGTTCATC. Amino acids: CANTIGRTPGYNEQFI.

On this clonotype: It may be a read error: a sequence one base away is much more abundant. The rearrangement links TRBV7-9 to TRBJ2-6; D unclear. CDR3 length: 14 residues. The germline V gene has CDR1 SEHNR and CDR2 FQNEAQ (reference sequence). CDR3 amino acids: CGSRRSSGANVLTF. The CDR3 region has the DNA TGTGGCAGCCGGCGAAGCTCTGGGGCCAACGTCCTGACTTTC.

In the case of this clonotype: One end of the junction varies from germline; a read error may be responsible. The chain is built from TRBV12-3 or TRBV12-4 and TRBJ2-1, with 9 nucleotides matching TRBD2. This CDR3 comprises 15 residues. CDR3 bases: TGTGCCAGCAATTTACAGCGGGAGGTTAGGGGTGAGCAGTTCTTC. This translates into CASNLQREVRGEQFF.

V is TRBV29-1 and J is TRBJ2-3; 9 bases match TRBD2. The CDR3 is 14 residues long. The V gene's germline CDR1 is SQVTM and CDR2 ANQGSEA. The V gene end was trimmed by 6 bases and the J gene end by 3 bases; junction bases not matched to a gene: 7. CDR3 protein: CSVILAGKTDTQYF. In DNA form, the CDR3 reads TGCAGCGTCATTCTAGCGGGAAAAACAGATACGCAGTATTTT.

The chain has TRBV11-2 and TRBJ1-2, with a tentative D call TRBD1 (5 bases). The germline V gene has CDR1 SGHAT and CDR2 FQNNGV. There are 16 residues in the CDR3. V lost 1 base and J 7 bases, leaving 19 bases between the germline ends. In nucleotides, the CDR3 is TGTGCCAGCAGCTTAGGCCTCTCCGGGGCAGCCTGTGGCTACACCTTC. As protein: CASSLGLSGAACGYTF.

A word on this clonotype: One end of the junction varies from germline; a read error may be responsible. The chain joins TRBV10-1 to TRBJ2-3; 8 bases are a match to TRBD1. The CDR3 has 17 residues. Germline loops: CDR1 WNHNN, CDR2 SYGVQD (reference sequence). The CDR3 coding sequence is TGCGCCGGCAGTGAGCCCCCTTTCAGGGGGCTGGAAGATACGCAGTATTTT. Its translation: CAGSEPPFRGLEDTQYF.

The chain joins TRBV4-1 to TRBJ1-4; maybe TRBD1 (6 bases). CDR3 size: 17 residues. From germline, CDR1 is MGHRA and CDR2 YSYEKL. As DNA, the CDR3 is TGCACGAGCAACATCCCAGGGGATCTCGGATCTAATGAAAAACTGTTTTTT. Its translation: CTSNIPGDLGSNEKLFF.

This clonotype was recorded at least ten times. V gene TRBV20-1 combines with J gene TRBJ2-3; no clear D. CDR3 length equals 14 residues. In germline, CDR1 is DFQATT, CDR2 SNEGSKA (reference sequence). Trimming took off 2 bases at V and 2 bases at J, with 11 bases between the two ends. In nucleotides, the CDR3 is TGCAGTGCTAGAAGCCTCGGCAACACAGATACGCAGTATTTT. It translates to CSARSLGNTDTQYF.

Points on this clonotype: The CDR3 ends on some other residue instead of the conserved phenylalanine or tryptophan, so this is likely a read error. This sequence joins TRBV6-5 and TRBJ2-1, with D maybe TRBD1 (5 bases). This CDR3 region has 14 residues. Germline loops: CDR1 MNHEY, CDR2 SVGAGI. The DNA for the CDR3 is TGTGCCAGCAATTACGGCGGACACTACAATGAGCAGTTCCTT. It encodes CASNYGGHYNEQFL.

This clonotype was recorded a few times. The chain combines TRBV19 with TRBJ2-7, with 9 bases matching TRBD2. V lost 5 bases and J lost 3; bases outside the gene matches: 17. Germline lookup yields CDR1 LNHDA and CDR2 SQIVND (reference sequence). This CDR3 is 18 amino acids long. The CDR3 reads CASSYTGTSSSFHYEQYF. CDR3 DNA sequence: TGTGCCAGTAGTTACACCGGGACTAGCTCGTCCTTTCACTACGAGCAGTACTTC.

In regard to this clonotype: An end of the junction differs from the germline gene, which may be a read error. This chain connects TRBV11-3 to TRBJ2-3; 7 nucleotides line up with TRBD2. CDR1 is SGHNT, CDR2 YENEEA, per germline. CDR3 length: 20 amino acids. DNA of the CDR3: TGTGCCAGCAGGTCTCCCCCTTATTCTTCCTCTAGCGGCAGCATAGATATGCAGTATTTT. This sequence encodes CASRSPPYSSSSGSIDMQYF.

This clonotype occurred many times. V gene TRBV30 combines with J gene TRBJ1-5; a possible D gene is TRBD1 (5 bases). V lost 3 bases to trimming and J lost 7 bases, with 16 bases between them. The CDR3 is 14 residues long. Germline V gene data show CDR1 as GTSNPN and CDR2 as SVGIG (reference sequence). The CDR3 nucleotides are TGTGCCTGGAGCCTAGAGGGGACGTGGCAGCCCCAGCATTTT. This encodes CAWSLEGTWQPQHF.

The V call is TRBV7-9, the J call TRBJ2-7, with D unclear. The ends were cut back, 5 bases at V and 7 bases at J, with 12 bases in the middle. The CDR3 contains 12 residues. CDR1 and CDR2 from the germline V gene are SEHNR and FQNEAQ (reference sequence). The DNA for the CDR3 is TGTGCCAGCAGCATTGGGGATTGGGAGCAGTACTTC. It is translated as CASSIGDWEQYF.

Note on this clonotype: Being one base from a much bigger clone, this may be a read error. V and J are TRBV5-1 and TRBJ2-1; D is ambiguous. Per germline, CDR1 SGHRS and CDR2 YFSETQ. This CDR3 region has 16 residues. The germline V and J ends were trimmed by 4 bases and 2 bases, with 16 bases remaining between them. The CDR3 reads CASSEQAVSPYNEQFF. CDR3 in DNA: TGCGCCAGCAGCGAGCAGGCCGTTAGCCCCTACAATGAGCAGTTCTTC.

Points on this clonotype: Germline is not matched at one junction end, which may reflect a read error. The rearrangement joins TRBV28 to TRBJ1-2; 7 bases match TRBD1. The germline V gene has CDR1 MDHEN and CDR2 SYDVKM. The CDR3 length is 13 residues. The CDR3 DNA reads TGTGTCAGCAGGGCGACAGGGAGCTATGCCTACACCTTC. This translates into CVSRATGSYAYTF.